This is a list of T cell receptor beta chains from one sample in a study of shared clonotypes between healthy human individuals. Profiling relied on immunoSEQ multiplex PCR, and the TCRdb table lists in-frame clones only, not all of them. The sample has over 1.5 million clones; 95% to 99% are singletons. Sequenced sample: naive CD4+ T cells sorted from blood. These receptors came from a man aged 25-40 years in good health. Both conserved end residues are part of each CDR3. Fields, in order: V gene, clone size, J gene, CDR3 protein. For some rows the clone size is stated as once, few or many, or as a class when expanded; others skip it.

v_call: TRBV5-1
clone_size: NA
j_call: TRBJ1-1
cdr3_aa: CASSPGDRGFDTEAFF

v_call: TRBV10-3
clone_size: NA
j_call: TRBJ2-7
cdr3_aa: CAISESEGAEQYF

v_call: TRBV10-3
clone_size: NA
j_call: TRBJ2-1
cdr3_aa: CAISPVAGGPLNEQFF

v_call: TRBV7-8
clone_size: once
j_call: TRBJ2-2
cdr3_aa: CASSLVGQGGTGELFF

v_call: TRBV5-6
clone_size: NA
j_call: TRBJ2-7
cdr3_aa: CASSSYWTGGHEQYF

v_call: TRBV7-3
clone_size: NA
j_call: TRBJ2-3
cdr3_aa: CASSLFLDRSSTQYF

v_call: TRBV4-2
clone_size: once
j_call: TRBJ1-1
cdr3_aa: CASRRPGQRMNTEAFF

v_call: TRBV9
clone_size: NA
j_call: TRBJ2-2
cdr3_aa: CASEPGQGALANTGELFF

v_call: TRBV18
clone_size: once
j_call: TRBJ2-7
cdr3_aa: CASSSGTGGYEQYF

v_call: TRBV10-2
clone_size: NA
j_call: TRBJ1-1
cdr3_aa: CASSVTGGTEAFF

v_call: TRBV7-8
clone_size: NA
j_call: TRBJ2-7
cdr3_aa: CASSQNTGSYEQYF

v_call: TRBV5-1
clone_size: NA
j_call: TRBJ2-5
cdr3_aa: CASTGEVQETQYF

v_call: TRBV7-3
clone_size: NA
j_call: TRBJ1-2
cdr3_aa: CASSLGQGTNYGYTF

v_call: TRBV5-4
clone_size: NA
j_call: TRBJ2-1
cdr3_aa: CASSLPGRTYNEQFF

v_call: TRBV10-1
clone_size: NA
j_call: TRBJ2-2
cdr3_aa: CASSATRNTGELFF

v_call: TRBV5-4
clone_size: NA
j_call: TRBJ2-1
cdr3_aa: CASRPSWQREHPSDEQFF

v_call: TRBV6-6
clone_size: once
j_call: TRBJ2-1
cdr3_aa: CASSALDRVGGRDQFF

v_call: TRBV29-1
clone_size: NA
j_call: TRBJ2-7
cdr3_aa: CSVGDGGRTGEQYF

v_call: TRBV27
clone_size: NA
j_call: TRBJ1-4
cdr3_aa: CASSLGTPNEKLFF

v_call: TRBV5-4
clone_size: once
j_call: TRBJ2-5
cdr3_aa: CASSRQGSGRETQYF

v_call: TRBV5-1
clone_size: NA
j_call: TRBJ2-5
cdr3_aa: CASSLVPLAGAQQETQYF

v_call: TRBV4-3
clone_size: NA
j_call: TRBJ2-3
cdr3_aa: CASSQDPGTDTQYF

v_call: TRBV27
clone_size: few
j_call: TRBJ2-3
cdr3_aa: CASSLLDTSDTQYF

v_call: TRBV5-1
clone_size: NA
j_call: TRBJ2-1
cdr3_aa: CASSHKSRMLAARKGDNEQFF

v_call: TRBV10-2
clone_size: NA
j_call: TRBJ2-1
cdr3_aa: CASSPTSHEQFF

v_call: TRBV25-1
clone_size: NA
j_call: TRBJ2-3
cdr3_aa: CASSEGEVRAQYF

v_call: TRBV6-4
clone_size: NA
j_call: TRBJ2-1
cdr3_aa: CASSRGPSGRAHNEQFF

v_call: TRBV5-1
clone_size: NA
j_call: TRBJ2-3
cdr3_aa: CASSSSGAVFKRRTDTQYF

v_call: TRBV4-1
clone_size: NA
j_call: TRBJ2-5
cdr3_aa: CASSQGGLTETQYF

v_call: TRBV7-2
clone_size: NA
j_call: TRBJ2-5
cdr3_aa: CASSFDRGRTETQYF

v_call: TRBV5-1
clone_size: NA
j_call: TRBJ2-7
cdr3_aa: CASSLGTGYEQYF

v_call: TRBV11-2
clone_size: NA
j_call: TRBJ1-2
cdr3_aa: CASSPQLGYGYTF